This TCR beta chain is from a study of identical twins. The study's findings and limits: Fewer insertions characterized abundant cord blood beta clonotypes, whereas memory repertoires showed none. Beta out-of-frame twin sharing showed a weaker excess.

Unmatched junction bases numbered 3, after V lost 0 bases and J lost 4 bases. CDR1 is LGHNA and CDR2 is YNFKEQ in the germline V gene. This CDR3 spans 15 amino acids. For this clonotype: As yet, its antigen is unknown.

TCRdb reanalysed the 5' RACE reads using MiXCR and keeps one entry per CDR3 protein. The sample lists some 1,700,000 distinct CDR3 sequences; about 31% were seen once. The TCR sequence derives from a newborn girl in good health. Source material: cord blood. The chain is built from TRBV4-2 and TRBJ1-1; 9 bases line up with TRBD1. The CDR3 DNA is TGTGCCAGCAGCCAAGATGGGACAGGGACCACTGAAGCTTTCTTT. It specifies CASSQDGTGTTEAFF.